This TCR beta chain was obtained from a study of cytotoxic CD8 clonotypes in ibrutinib-treated CLL. CDR3 length equals 15 residues. V was cut by 2 bases and J by 0 bases, with 9 bases left in between. Germline-derived CDR1 and CDR2 are LGHNA and YNFKEQ. The protocol was immunoSEQ multiplex PCR, while the TCRdb copy is restricted to in-frame clones and leaves out a portion. The sample consists of approximately 130,000 clones, about 85% of them appearing once. This sample comprised PBMCs, obtained after 24 months of ibrutinib treatment. The sequence was collected from a human donor with chronic lymphocytic leukemia. The gene calls are TRBV4-2 and TRBJ2-3; no clear D. CDR3 loop: CASSQTEISTDTQYF. CDR3 coding DNA: TGTGCCAGCAGCCAAACAGAAATTAGCACAGATACGCAGTATTTT.